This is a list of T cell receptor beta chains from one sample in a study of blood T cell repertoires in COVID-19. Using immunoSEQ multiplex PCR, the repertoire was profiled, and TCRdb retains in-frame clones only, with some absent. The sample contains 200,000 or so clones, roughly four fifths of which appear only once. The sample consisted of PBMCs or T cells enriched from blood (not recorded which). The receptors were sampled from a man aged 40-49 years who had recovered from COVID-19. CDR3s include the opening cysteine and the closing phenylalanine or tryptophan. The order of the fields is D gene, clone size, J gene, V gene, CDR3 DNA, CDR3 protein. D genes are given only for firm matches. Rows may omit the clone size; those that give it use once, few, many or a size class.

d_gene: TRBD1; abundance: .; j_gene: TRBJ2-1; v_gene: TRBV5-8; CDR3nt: TGTGCCAGCAGCTTGGGCGCGACAGGGTTTATCGGGGTCTACAATGAGCAGTTCTTC; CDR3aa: CASSLGATGFIGVYNEQFF
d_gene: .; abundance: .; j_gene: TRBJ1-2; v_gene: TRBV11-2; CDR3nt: TGTGCCAGCAGCCCCTCTACAGGCGCCTATGGCTACACCTTC; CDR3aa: CASSPSTGAYGYTF
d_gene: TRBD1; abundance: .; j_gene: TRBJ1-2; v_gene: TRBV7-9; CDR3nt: TGTGCCAGCAGCCCGCAGGGGGATCCCTATGGCTACACCTTC; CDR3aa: CASSPQGDPYGYTF
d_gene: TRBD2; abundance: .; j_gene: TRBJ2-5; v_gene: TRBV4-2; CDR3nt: TGTGCCAGCAGCCTAAGAGGCGCGGGGGAACAAGAGACCCAGTACTTC; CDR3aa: CASSLRGAGEQETQYF
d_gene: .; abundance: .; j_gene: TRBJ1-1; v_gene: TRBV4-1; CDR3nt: TGCGCCAGCAGCCCCGGGTTTGGTACCACTGAAGCTTTCTTT; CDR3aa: CASSPGFGTTEAFF
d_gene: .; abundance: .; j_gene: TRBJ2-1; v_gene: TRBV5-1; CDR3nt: TGCGCCAGCAGCGTACAAGGGGAAGGGGGCTACAATGAGCAGTTCTTC; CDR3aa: CASSVQGEGGYNEQFF
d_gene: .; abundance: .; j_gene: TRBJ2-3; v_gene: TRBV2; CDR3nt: TGTGCCAGCAAGACAGGACTGGGGCCGGCAGATACGCAGTATTTT; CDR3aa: CASKTGLGPADTQYF
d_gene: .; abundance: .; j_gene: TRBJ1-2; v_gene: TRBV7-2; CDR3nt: TGTGCCAGCAGTCAGTCTCCACACTATGGCTACACCTTC; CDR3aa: CASSQSPHYGYTF
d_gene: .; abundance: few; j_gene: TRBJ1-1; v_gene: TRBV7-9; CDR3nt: TGTGCCAGCAGCTTAGGGAATAGACAGAACACTGAAGCTTTCTTT; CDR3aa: CASSLGNRQNTEAFF
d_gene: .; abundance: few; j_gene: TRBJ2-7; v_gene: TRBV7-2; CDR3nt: TGTGCCAGCAGCGTTTCTTGGGGGCCCTCCTACGAGCAGTACTTC; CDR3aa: CASSVSWGPSYEQYF
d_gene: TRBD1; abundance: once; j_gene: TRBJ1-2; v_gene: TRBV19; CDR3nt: TGTGCCAGTAGAGATCCGGGACAGGGGACTGGTGGCTACACCTTC; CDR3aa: CASRDPGQGTGGYTF
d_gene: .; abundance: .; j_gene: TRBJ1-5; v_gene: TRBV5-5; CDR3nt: TGTGCCAGCAGCTTGGCAGGTAATAGCAATCAGCCCCAGCATTTT; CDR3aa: CASSLAGNSNQPQHF
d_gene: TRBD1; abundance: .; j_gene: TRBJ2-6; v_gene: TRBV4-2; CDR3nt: TGTGCCAGCAGCCCCCAGGGGGCAACGGGGGCCAACGTCCTGACTTTC; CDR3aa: CASSPQGATGANVLTF
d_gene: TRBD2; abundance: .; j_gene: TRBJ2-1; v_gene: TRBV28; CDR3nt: TGTGCCAGCAGTCCCCGTCGTGTCGGGGGGTACAATGAGCAGTTCTTC; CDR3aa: CASSPRRVGGYNEQFF
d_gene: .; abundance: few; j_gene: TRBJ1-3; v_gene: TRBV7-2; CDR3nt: TGTGCCAGCAGCTTAGTAGCTTCGGCGAACTCTGGAAACACCATATATTTT; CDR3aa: CASSLVASANSGNTIYF
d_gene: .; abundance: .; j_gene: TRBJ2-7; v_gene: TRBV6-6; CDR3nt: TGTGCCAGCAGTTCCAAACAGGGCCTTGGGCAGTACTTC; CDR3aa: CASSSKQGLGQYF
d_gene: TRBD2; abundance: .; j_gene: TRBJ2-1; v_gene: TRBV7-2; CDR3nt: TGTGCCAGCAGCCAACTTAGCTCTAAGCGGGGGTCCTACAATGAGCAGTTCTTC; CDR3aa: CASSQLSSKRGSYNEQFF
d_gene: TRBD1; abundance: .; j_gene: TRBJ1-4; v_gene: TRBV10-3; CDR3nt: TGTGCCATCAGTCCCGGGACAGGGGCCTTGACGGGAACTAATGAAAAACTGTTTTTT; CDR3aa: CAISPGTGALTGTNEKLFF
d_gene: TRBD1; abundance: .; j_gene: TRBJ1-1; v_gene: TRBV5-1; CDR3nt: TGCGCCAGCAGCTCTGGACAGGGAGGGTCAGGTGAAGCTTTCTTT; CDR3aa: CASSSGQGGSGEAFF
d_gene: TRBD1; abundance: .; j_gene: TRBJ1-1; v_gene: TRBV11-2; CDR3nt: TGTGCCAGCAGCCAAGGACAGGGTCACACTGAAGCTTTCTTT; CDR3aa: CASSQGQGHTEAFF
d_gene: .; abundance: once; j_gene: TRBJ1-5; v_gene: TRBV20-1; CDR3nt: TGCAGTGCTAGTGGAGGACAAGGCCCCTTCAATCAGCCCCAGCATTTT; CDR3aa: CSASGGQGPFNQPQHF
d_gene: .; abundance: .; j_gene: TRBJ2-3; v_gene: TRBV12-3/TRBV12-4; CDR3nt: TGTGCCAGCAGTATTCCCCCGGCAGATACGCAGTATTTT; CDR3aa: CASSIPPADTQYF
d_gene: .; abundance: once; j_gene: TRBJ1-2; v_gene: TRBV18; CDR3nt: TGTGCCAGCTCACCACCGGTGGCTCCTAACTATGGCTACACCTTC; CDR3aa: CASSPPVAPNYGYTF
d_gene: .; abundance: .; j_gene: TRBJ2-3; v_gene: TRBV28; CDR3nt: TGTGCCAGCAGTTTGAGTGGGAGAGATACGCAGTATTTT; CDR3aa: CASSLSGRDTQYF
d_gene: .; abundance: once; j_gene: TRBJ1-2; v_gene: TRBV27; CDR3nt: TGTGCCAGCAGTTCCCCCCGGGGAGGAGGCTACACCTTC; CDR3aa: CASSSPRGGGYTF
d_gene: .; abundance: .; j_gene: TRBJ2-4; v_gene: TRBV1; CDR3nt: TGCACCAGCAGCCAAGAAGGCGGGGTAGCCAAAAACATTCAGTACTTC; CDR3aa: CTSSQEGGVAKNIQYF
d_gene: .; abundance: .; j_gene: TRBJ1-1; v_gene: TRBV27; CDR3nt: TGTGCCAGCAGTTTCCTGACAGCGAACACTGAAGCTTTCTTT; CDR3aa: CASSFLTANTEAFF
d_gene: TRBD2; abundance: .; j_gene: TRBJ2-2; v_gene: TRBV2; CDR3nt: TGTGCCAGCAGTGAAGCGCTTTTGGGGGGGATCACCGGGGAGCTGTTTTTT; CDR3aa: CASSEALLGGITGELFF
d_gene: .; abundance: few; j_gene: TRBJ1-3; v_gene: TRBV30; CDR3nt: TGTGCCTGGAGTGTGATGGGGGGAACTGGAAACACCATATATTTT; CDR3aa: CAWSVMGGTGNTIYF
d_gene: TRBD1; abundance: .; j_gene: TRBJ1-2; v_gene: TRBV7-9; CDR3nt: TGTGCCAGCAGCTTAGCGCAAGGGGGCAGGTTTATCGGAAACTATGGCTACACCTTC; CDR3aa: CASSLAQGGRFIGNYGYTF
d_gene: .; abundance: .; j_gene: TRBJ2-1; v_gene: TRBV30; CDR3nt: TGTGCCTGGGGTCCGGGACTCTCTTTTGGGAATGAGCAGTTCTTC; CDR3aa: CAWGPGLSFGNEQFF
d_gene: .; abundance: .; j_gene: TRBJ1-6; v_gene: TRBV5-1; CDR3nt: TGCGCCAGCAGCCTACAGAGCTCCTATAATTCACCCCTCCACTTT; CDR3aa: CASSLQSSYNSPLHF
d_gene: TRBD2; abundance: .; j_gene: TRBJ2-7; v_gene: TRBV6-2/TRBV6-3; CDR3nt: TGTGCCAGCAGTTACCCGACTAGCGGGGGGGAACTTACCTACGAGCAGTACTTC; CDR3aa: CASSYPTSGGELTYEQYF
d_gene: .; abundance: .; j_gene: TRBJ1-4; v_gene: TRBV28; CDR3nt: TGTGCCAGCAGTCCACGGGGGGGCGGTGAAAAACTGTTTTTT; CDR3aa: CASSPRGGGEKLFF
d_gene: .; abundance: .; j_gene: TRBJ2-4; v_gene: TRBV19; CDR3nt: TGTGCCAGTAGTTCCAGGGGTTACAAAAACATTCAGTACTTC; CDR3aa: CASSSRGYKNIQYF
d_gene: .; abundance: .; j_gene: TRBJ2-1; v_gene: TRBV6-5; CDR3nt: TGTGCCAGCAGGGTGAATACAAATGAGCAGTTCTTC; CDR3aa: CASRVNTNEQFF
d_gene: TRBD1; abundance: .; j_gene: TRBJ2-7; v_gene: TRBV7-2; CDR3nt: TGTGCCAGCAGCCTGGACAGGGGGCCTATCTACGAGCAGTACTTC; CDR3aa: CASSLDRGPIYEQYF
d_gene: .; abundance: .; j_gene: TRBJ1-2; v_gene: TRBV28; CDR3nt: TGTGCCAGCAGCGCAGGGAGGGGCAACTATGGCTACACCTTC; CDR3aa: CASSAGRGNYGYTF
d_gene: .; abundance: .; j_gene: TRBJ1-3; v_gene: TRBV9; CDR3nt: TGTGCCAGCAGCGGACAGGTGGGGGGAAACACCATATATTTT; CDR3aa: CASSGQVGGNTIYF
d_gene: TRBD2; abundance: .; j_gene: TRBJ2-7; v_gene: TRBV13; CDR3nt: TGTGCCAGCAGCTCAAGGACTAGCGGGGGGTCCTCCTACGAGCAGTACTTC; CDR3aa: CASSSRTSGGSSYEQYF
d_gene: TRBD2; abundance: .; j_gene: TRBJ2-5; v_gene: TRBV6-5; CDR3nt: TGTGCCAGCAGTTCGCCTCCCTGGAGCGGGGAGGAGACCCAGTACTTC; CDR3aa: CASSSPPWSGEETQYF
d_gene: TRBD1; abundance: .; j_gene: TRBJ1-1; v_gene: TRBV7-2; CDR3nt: TGTGCCAGCAGCTTGGCCGGGACAGCGAACACTGAAGCTTTCTTT; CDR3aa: CASSLAGTANTEAFF
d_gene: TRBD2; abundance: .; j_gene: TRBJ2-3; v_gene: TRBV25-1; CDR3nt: TGTGCCAGCAGTGAATATGGCGGGGGGCCACATAGCACAGATACGCAGTATTTT; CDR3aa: CASSEYGGGPHSTDTQYF
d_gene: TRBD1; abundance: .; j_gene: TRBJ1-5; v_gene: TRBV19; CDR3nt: TGTGCCAGTAGTGTCGGGACAGGGAGTTTCCTGCAGCCCCAGCATTTT; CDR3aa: CASSVGTGSFLQPQHF
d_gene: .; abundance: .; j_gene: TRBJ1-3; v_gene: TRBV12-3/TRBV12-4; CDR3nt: TGTGCCAGCAGGGCCTCTGGAAACACCATATATTTT; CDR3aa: CASRASGNTIYF
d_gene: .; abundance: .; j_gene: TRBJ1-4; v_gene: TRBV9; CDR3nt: TGTGCCAGCAGCGCAGGGGCTACTAATGAAAAACTGTTTTTT; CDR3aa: CASSAGATNEKLFF
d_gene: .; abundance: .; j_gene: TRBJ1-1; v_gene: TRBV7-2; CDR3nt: TGTGCCAGCAGCCTCTTGGCCAGGGGTGGTTTAGGGACTGAAGCTTTCTTT; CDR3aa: CASSLLARGGLGTEAFF
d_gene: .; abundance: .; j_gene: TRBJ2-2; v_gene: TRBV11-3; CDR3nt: TGTGCCAGCAGCTTGGCGGGGACCCCAAACACCGGGGAGCTGTTTTTT; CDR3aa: CASSLAGTPNTGELFF
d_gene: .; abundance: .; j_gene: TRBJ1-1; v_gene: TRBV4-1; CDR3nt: TGCGCCAGCAGCCAAGAGGGGCAGAACTTTCTAAACACTGAAGCTTTCTTT; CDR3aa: CASSQEGQNFLNTEAFF
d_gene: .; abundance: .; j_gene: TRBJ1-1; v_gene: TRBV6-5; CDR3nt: TGTGCCAGCAGTTACCGCGGTAGTGTCACTGAAGCTTTCTTT; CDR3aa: CASSYRGSVTEAFF
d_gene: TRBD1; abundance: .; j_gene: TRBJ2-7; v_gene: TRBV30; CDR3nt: TGTGCCGGAGACAGGGGATCCCGGGCCGAGCAGTACTTC; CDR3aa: CAGDRGSRAEQYF
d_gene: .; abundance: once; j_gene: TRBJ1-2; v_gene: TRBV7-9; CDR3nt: TGTGCCAGCAGCCCTGTGGTGGTAGCGGATTATGGCTACACCTTC; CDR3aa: CASSPVVVADYGYTF
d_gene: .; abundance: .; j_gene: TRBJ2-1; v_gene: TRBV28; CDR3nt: TGTGCCAGCAGCCCGGACACCGGAGAGCAGTTCTTC; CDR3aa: CASSPDTGEQFF
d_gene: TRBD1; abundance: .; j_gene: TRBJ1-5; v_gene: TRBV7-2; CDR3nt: TGTGCCAGCAGTGAACGACAGGGGAGTCAGCCCCAGCATTTT; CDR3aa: CASSERQGSQPQHF
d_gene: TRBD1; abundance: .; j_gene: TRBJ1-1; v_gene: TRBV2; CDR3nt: TGTGCCAGCAGGACCGGGACAGCACATATGAACACTGAAGCTTTCTTT; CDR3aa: CASRTGTAHMNTEAFF
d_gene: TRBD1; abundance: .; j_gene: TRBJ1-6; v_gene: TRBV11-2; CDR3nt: TGTGCCAGCAGCTTAGGGACAGGGAGTTCACCCCTCCACTTT; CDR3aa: CASSLGTGSSPLHF
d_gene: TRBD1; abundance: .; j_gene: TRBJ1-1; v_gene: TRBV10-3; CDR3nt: TGTGCCATCAGCGGGACAGGGGGCGTAAACACTGAAGCTTTCTTT; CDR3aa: CAISGTGGVNTEAFF
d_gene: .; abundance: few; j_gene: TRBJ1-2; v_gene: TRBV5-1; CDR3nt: TGCGCCAGCAGCTCGATAACAGCTAACTATGGCTACACCTTC; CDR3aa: CASSSITANYGYTF
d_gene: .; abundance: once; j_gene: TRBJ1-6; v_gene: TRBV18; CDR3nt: TGTGCCAGCTCACCACCGTTAGGAGGGGCCTATAATTCACCCCTCCACTTT; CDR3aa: CASSPPLGGAYNSPLHF